A selection of T cell receptor beta chains follows, all from one sample in a study of blood T cell repertoires in COVID-19. Clones were read by immunoSEQ multiplex PCR, and TCRdb kept only the in-frame ones, dropping some. The sample shows approximately 150,000 clones, approximately 78% of them seen only once. The sample comprised peripheral blood. The origin of the receptors is a human donor with acute or convalescent COVID-19. The donor label of this sample is uncertain. The CDR3 runs from the conserved cysteine through the conserved F or W. The D gene is left open where the match is weak. Only part of the rows carry a size: once, few, many, or a class if the clone is expanded.

>TRBJ2-7|-|-|TRBV5-1
TGCGCCAGCAGCTTGGGGGACATCTACGAGCAGTACTTC
CASSLGDIYEQYF
>TRBJ1-2|once|TRBD1|TRBV9
TGTGCCAGCAGAGTGGGGGACAGGTATAACTATGGCTACACCTTC
CASRVGDRYNYGYTF
>TRBJ2-5|-|TRBD1|TRBV19
TGTGCCAGTAGTATTGGGACAGGACAAGAGACCCAGTACTTC
CASSIGTGQETQYF
>TRBJ2-3|-|-|TRBV13
TGTGCCAGCAGTCGCGGGACCTCCCCCTTCACAGATACGCAGTATTTT
CASSRGTSPFTDTQYF
>TRBJ1-2|-|-|TRBV10-3
TGTGCCATCAGTGAGGCAGGGACCAAGGCGGGGAACTATGGCTACACCTTC
CAISEAGTKAGNYGYTF
>TRBJ1-1|-|TRBD1|TRBV20-1
TGCAGTGCTAGTCCGACCATACGACAGGGGATTAACACTGAAGCTTTCTTT
CSASPTIRQGINTEAFF
>TRBJ1-2|once|TRBD1|TRBV5-1
TGCGCCAGCAGCGAAGGGACAGGGGGAGGCTACACCTTC
CASSEGTGGGYTF
>TRBJ1-1|-|-|TRBV30
TGTGCCTGGAGTGTAACAGGGATCAACACTGAAGCTTTCTTT
CAWSVTGINTEAFF
>TRBJ1-1|-|-|TRBV30
TGTGCCTGGAGAGGGCAGGGGAGATTTGACACTGAAGCTTTCTTT
CAWRGQGRFDTEAFF
>TRBJ1-2|-|-|TRBV7-2
TGTGCCAGCAGCTTAGTGCGGGATGGCTACACCTTC
CASSLVRDGYTF
>TRBJ2-6|-|TRBD1|TRBV30
TGTGCCTGTGCGAAGGGGGCCGATACCTCTGGGGCCAACGTCCTGACTTTC
CACAKGADTSGANVLTF
>TRBJ2-7|-|-|TRBV21-1
TGTGCCAGCAGCGCATCAGCCACAGGTGAGAGCTCCTACGAGCAGTACTTC
CASSASATGESSYEQYF
>TRBJ2-7|-|-|TRBV7-2
TGTGCCAGCAGCTTGATCGCAGGGACAAACGAGCAGTACTTC
CASSLIAGTNEQYF
>TRBJ1-1|-|-|TRBV6-6
TGTGCCAGCAGCCAACAGGGTATGAACACTGAAGCTTTCTTT
CASSQQGMNTEAFF
>TRBJ1-2|-|TRBD1|TRBV19
TGTGCCACCGGAGAGGGGGCCATCGCAGGCAATGGCTACACCTTC
CATGEGAIAGNGYTF
>TRBJ2-2|-|-|TRBV5-1
TGCGCCAGCAGCTTCGGGAATCGGGGCACCGGGGAGCTGTTTTTT
CASSFGNRGTGELFF
>TRBJ1-2|-|-|TRBV4-3
TGCGCCAGCAGCCAAGCCTATGGACAGTCCTATGGCTACACCTTC
CASSQAYGQSYGYTF
>TRBJ1-1|-|-|TRBV19
TGTGCCAGTAGTGCAAGGACAGCAGTGAACACTGAAGCTTTCTTT
CASSARTAVNTEAFF
>TRBJ1-2|few|-|TRBV19
TGTGCCAGTAGTGGGCAGGGTCCGAACTATGGCTACACCTTC
CASSGQGPNYGYTF
>TRBJ2-2|-|TRBD2|TRBV6-2/TRBV6-3
TGTGCCAGCAGTTACGGGGGGGTGAACACCGGGGAGCTGTTTTTT
CASSYGGVNTGELFF
>TRBJ1-1|-|-|TRBV7-2
TGTGCCAGCAGCTTAGTCGAGTTGACTGAAGCTTTCTTT
CASSLVELTEAFF
>TRBJ2-3|few|-|TRBV30
TGTGCCTGGAGTGTCCGACAGCAGACAGATACGCAGTATTTT
CAWSVRQQTDTQYF